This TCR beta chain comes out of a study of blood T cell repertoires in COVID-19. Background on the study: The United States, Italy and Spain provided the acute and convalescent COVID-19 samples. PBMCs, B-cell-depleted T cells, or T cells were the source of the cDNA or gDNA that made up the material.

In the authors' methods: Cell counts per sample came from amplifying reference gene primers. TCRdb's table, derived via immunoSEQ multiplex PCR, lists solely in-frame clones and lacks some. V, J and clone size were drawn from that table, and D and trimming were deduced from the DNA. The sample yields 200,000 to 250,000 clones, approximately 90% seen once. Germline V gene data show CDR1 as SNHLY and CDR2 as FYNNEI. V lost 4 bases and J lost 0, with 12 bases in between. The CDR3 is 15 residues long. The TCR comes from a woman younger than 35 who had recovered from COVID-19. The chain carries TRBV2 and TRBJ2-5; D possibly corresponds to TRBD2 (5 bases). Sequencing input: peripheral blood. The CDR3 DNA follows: TGTGCCAGCAGTGGGCGGAGAGGGTACCAAGAGACCCAGTACTTC. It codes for CASSGRRGYQETQYF.